This T cell receptor beta chain is drawn from a study of T cells in Graves' hyperthyroidism and ophthalmopathy. Template material for amplifying TCR beta CDR3 regions consisted of RNA transcripts. TCR CDR3 underwent first-round RT-PCR with the HTBI primer set. Each CDR3 protein gets one entry after TCRdb re-called the multiplex PCR reads with MiXCR. The data show 650,000 to 800,000 distinct CDR3 sequences, with just under 45% seen just once and less than 9% held by the top ten. Study conclusions and caveats: Ophthalmopathy onset followed model prediction by a median about 6.5 months. Blood also contained most expanded thyroid clonotypes above 0.001.

For this clonotype: Its antigen is currently unknown.

The CDR3 covers 17 residues. V lost 1 base, J lost 0 bases, and 15 bases lay in between. Germline V gives CDR1 SGHDN, CDR2 FVKESK. The chain uses TRBV14 and TRBJ2-5; weak D call: TRBD2 (6 bases). Sequencing was done on a sample of peripheral blood or thyroid tissue (not recorded which). This clonotype was sampled from an adult man with Graves' disease, either hyperthyroidism or ophthalmopathy (not recorded which). CDR3 nucleotide sequence: TGTGCCAGCAGCCAAGCCCTTGGCGGGGATTACCAAGAGACCCAGTACTTC. Its translation: CASSQALGGDYQETQYF.